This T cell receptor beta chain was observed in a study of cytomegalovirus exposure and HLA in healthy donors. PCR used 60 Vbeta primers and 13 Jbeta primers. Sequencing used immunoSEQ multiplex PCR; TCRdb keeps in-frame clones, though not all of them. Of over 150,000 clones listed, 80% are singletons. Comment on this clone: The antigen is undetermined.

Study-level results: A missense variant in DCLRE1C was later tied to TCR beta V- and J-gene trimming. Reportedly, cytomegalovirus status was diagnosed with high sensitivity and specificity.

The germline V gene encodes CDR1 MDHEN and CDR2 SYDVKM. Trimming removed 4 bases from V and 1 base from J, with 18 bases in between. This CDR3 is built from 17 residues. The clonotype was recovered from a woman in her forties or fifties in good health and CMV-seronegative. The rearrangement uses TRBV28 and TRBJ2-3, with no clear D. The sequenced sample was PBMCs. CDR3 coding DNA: TGTGCCAGCAGTTCCTCCTATTTGATCAGCGGCACAGATACGCAGTATTTT. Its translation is CASSSSYLISGTDTQYF.